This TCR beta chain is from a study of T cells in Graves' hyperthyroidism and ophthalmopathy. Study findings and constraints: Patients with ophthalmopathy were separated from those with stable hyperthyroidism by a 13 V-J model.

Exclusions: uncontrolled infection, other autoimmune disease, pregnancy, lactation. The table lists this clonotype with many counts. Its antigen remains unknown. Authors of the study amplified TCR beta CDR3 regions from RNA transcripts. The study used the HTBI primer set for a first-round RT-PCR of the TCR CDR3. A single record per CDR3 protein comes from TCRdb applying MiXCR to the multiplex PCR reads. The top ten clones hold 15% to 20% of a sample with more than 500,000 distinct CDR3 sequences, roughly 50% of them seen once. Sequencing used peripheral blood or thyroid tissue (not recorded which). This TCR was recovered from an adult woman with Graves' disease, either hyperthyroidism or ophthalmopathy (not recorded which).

CDR3 region: CSASWWEGIGAFF. The CDR3 DNA is TGCAGTGCTAGCTGGTGGGAGGGAATTGGAGCTTTCTTT. The chain employs TRBV20-1 and TRBJ1-1; D unresolved. The CDR3 has 13 residues. With 3 bases removed from V and 10 bases from J, the gap between germline ends came to 18 bases. Germline V lookup: CDR1 DFQATT, CDR2 SNEGSKA (reference sequence).